Presented here are 8 T cell receptor beta chains from one specimen sequenced in a study of OX40 agonist ivuxolimab in advanced cancers. TCRdb's copy holds only in-frame clones and misses some; the assay was immunoSEQ multiplex PCR. This sample has 98,000 or so clones; less than 90% occur once, and the top ten carry over 0.65%. The sequences come from CD4+ or CD8+ T cells sorted from blood, collected in a trial of the OX40 agonist ivuxolimab. Source of these receptors: an adult with an advanced solid tumor such as melanoma, head and neck, liver or kidney cancer.

The chain couples TRBV28 to TRBJ1-3; D gene unclear. The CDR3 covers 16 residues. Germline CDR1 is MDHEN and CDR2 is SYDVKM. Trimming shortened V by 4 bases and J by 7 bases, and 20 bases separated the two germline ends. The CDR3 DNA reads as TGTGCCAGCAGTTCAGCCGGGAGTTTCCTTGGGAACACCATATATTTT. Its translation is CASSSAGSFLGNTIYF.

A few counts support this clone. The rearrangement uses TRBV10-3 and TRBJ2-3; possibly TRBD2 for D (7 bases). Germline V gene lookup returns CDR1 ENHRY and CDR2 SYGVKD. The CDR3 is 16 residues long. Trimming took off 11 bases at V and 1 base at J, with 22 bases between the two ends. In DNA, the CDR3 is TGTGCCTCACGGGGGGCGGGGCCCACGGGCACAGATACGCAGTATTTT. Translated, it gives CASRGAGPTGTDTQYF.

The rearrangement links TRBV19 to TRBJ1-5; D gene uncertain. The germline V gene has CDR1 LNHDA and CDR2 SQIVND (reference sequence). V was trimmed by 7 bases and J by 3 bases, leaving 16 bases between them. The CDR3 covers 15 residues. The CDR3 coding sequence is TGTGCCAGTACCTACCATGGGGTGAACAATCAGCCCCAGCATTTT. Amino acids: CASTYHGVNNQPQHF.

The chain links TRBV5-6 to TRBJ2-7; D perhaps matches TRBD1 (6 bases). This CDR3 contains 18 residues. Germline V CDR1 and CDR2: SGHDT, YYEEEE. Deletions cut 1 base from V and 3 bases from J, with 23 bases between. The CDR3 DNA follows: TGTGCCAGCAGCTTGCCAGGGGAAACCTCGGGTGGCTACTACGAGCAGTACGTC. This encodes CASSLPGETSGGYYEQYV.

This sequence joins TRBV9 and TRBJ1-3; D is unclear. CDR1 SGDLS and CDR2 YYNGEE come from the germline V gene. This CDR3 contains 14 residues. Trimming cost V 0 bases and J 1 base, with 5 bases left between them. The CDR3 coding sequence is TGTGCCAGCAGCGTAGGCCATTCTGGAAACACCATATATTTT. Its protein is CASSVGHSGNTIYF.

The chain links TRBV19 to TRBJ2-2, with D tentatively TRBD2 (6 bases). There are 15 residues in the CDR3. V lost 5 bases and J lost 8, with 18 bases in between. CDR1 is LNHDA, CDR2 SQIVND, per germline (reference sequence). DNA of the CDR3: TGTGCCAGTAGTCCCAGACTAGAAGGGGCTGGGGAGCTGTTTTTT. It translates to CASSPRLEGAGELFF.

This clone was seen a single time. This chain uses TRBV5-1 with TRBJ1-5, with D unresolved. The V gene's germline CDR1 is SGHRS and CDR2 YFSETQ. Deletions cut 0 bases from V and 4 bases from J, with 8 bases between. The CDR3 extends over 14 amino acids. This CDR3 reads CASSLGGINQPQHF. CDR3 sequence (DNA): TGCGCCAGCAGCTTGGGTGGGATTAATCAGCCCCAGCATTTT.

The chain links TRBV9 to TRBJ2-5, with TRBD1 matching 8 bases. The CDR3 length is 15 residues. In germline, CDR1 is SGDLS, CDR2 YYNGEE. V was pared by 3 bases and J by 3 bases, with 7 bases of the junction left unmatched. CDR3 bases: TGTGCCAGCAGCGCCGTGGGACAGGCCGAAGAGACCCAGTACTTC. This translates into CASSAVGQAEETQYF.